In this sample, the clone carrying this TCR beta chain turned up a few times. A single record per CDR3 protein comes from TCRdb applying MiXCR to the 5' RACE reads. The sample lists about 32,000 distinct CDR3 sequences, around a quarter occurring once. This CDR3 comprises 11 residues. Germline V CDR1 and CDR2: DFQATT, SNEGSKA (reference sequence). V gave up 1 base and J gave up 16 bases, with 13 bases separating them. Input material: memory CD4+ T cells sorted from blood. Regarding subset: memory CD4+ T cells, CD4+CD45RO+CD25-. V is TRBV20-1 and J is TRBJ1-4; D not certain. This sequence originates from a female donor with breast cancer. The CDR3, as DNA: TGCAGTGCTAGAGGGCAGGACTCGGAGTTTTTT. Translating it yields CSARGQDSEFF.